The next 32 T cell receptor beta chains were all read from a single sample in a study of cytomegalovirus exposure and HLA in healthy donors. Vbeta (60) and Jbeta (13) primers were used in the PCR. Measured with immunoSEQ multiplex PCR; TCRdb has only the in-frame clones, and not every one. Of 100,000 or so clones listed, approximately 72% are singletons. The source material was PBMCs. These receptor sequences come from a male donor in good health and CMV-seropositive.

The chain is built from TRBV29-1 and TRBJ1-2; 9 positions agree with TRBD1. The CDR3 runs to 15 residues. The ends lost 2 bases at V and 8 bases at J; junction bases unmatched: 12. Per germline, CDR1 SQVTM and CDR2 ANQGSEA. In nucleotides, the CDR3 is TGCAGCGTTGAACTGGGGACAGGGATCCTCTGGGGCTACACCTTC. It specifies CSVELGTGILWGYTF. The full variable domain, completed using reference TRBV29-1 and TRBJ1-2, is SAVISQKPSRDICQRGTSLTIQCQVDSQVTMMFWYRQQPGQSLTLIATANQGSEATYESGFVIDKFPISRPNLTFSTLTVSNMSPEDSSIYLCSVELGTGILWGYTFGSGTRLTVV.

The rearrangement joins TRBV19 to TRBJ1-4; the match to TRBD1 covers 10 bases. Looked up from germline, CDR1 is LNHDA and CDR2 is SQIVND (reference sequence). V lost 6 bases and J lost 8; bases outside the gene matches: 9. The length of the CDR3 is 15 residues. The CDR3 nucleotides are TGTGCCAGTAGCCCCCCTGGGGACAGGGGAGAAAAACTGTTTTTT. Its protein is CASSPPGDRGEKLFF.

The rearrangement links TRBV9 to TRBJ2-1; TRBD2 agrees at 10 bases. V lost 3 bases and J lost 4; bases outside the gene matches: 4. Germline loops: CDR1 SGDLS, CDR2 YYNGEE. CDR3 length equals 15 residues. The CDR3 coding sequence is TGTGCCAGCAGCGCCCCTAGCGGGGGATACAATGAGCAGTTCTTC. Amino acids: CASSAPSGGYNEQFF.

The rearrangement links TRBV13 to TRBJ2-2; 7 bases line up with TRBD1. CDR1 is PRHDT, CDR2 FYEKMQ, per germline (reference sequence). Trimming took 4 bases from V and 4 from J; bases not matched to a gene: 9. The CDR3 has 16 residues. The DNA of the CDR3 is TGTGCCAGCAGCTACGGCAGGGGGTCTCTCACCGGGGAGCTGTTTTTT. This sequence encodes CASSYGRGSLTGELFF.

In this sample, this clone turned up a few times. This chain connects TRBV18 to TRBJ1-5; D may be TRBD1 (5 bases). The V gene lost 3 bases and the J gene lost 0 bases, with 6 bases spanning the gap. This CDR3 is built from 14 residues. Per the germline V gene, CDR1 is KGHSH and CDR2 is LQKENI. The CDR3 loop reads CASSPQGSNQPQHF. The CDR3 DNA follows: TGTGCCAGCTCACCCCAGGGTAGCAATCAGCCCCAGCATTTT. Drawing the rest from reference TRBV18 and TRBJ1-5, the complete variable domain is NAGVMQNPRHLVRRRGQEARLRCSPMKGHSHVYWYRQLPEEGLKFMVYLQKENIIDESGMPKERFSAEFPKEGPSILRIQQVVRGDSAAYFCASSPQGSNQPQHFGDGTRLSIL.

This CDR3 is CASSQSSGGGSNEKLFF. CDR3 nucleotide sequence: TGTGCCAGCAGCCAATCCTCAGGGGGAGGATCTAATGAAAAACTGTTTTTT. The gene calls are TRBV4-2 and TRBJ1-4, with 7 bases that match TRBD1. The V and J ends lost 2 bases and 3 bases, in that order; junction bases with no gene match: 9. CDR3 length: 17 amino acids. Germline CDR1 and CDR2: LGHNA and YNFKEQ.

The chain employs TRBV9 and TRBJ1-1, with no clear D. V lost 0 bases and J 3 bases, leaving 9 bases between the germline ends. This CDR3 is 14 amino acids long. CDR1 and CDR2 (germline): SGDLS, YYNGEE. The CDR3 nucleotides read TGTGCCAGCAGCGTAGCTTCGGGAGACACTGAAGCTTTCTTT. It yields the protein CASSVASGDTEAFF.

This chain joins TRBV7-2 and TRBJ1-1; no firm D call. V shed 2 bases and J shed 6 bases, with 13 bases lying between them. The CDR3 loop spans 14 amino acids. CDR1 and CDR2 from the germline V gene are SGHTA and FQGNSA. This CDR3 is CASSLMIGGSEAFF. The CDR3, as DNA: TGTGCCAGCAGCTTAATGATCGGAGGGTCTGAAGCTTTCTTT.

The chain has TRBV7-8 and TRBJ2-5; TRBD2 might be the D (5 bases). V lost 1 base and J lost 8, with 14 bases in between. The CDR3 runs 14 residues. The germline CDR1 and CDR2 sequences are SGHVS and FQNEAQ. CDR3 coding DNA: TGTGCCAGCAGCTTAGGGCCACTTCGGGAAACCCAGTACTTC. It codes for CASSLGPLRETQYF. The variable domain in full, with the rest retrieved from reference TRBV7-8 and TRBJ2-5, is GAGVSQSPRYKVAKRGQDVALRCDPISGHVSLFWYQQALGQGPEFLTYFQNEAQLDKSGLPSDRFFAERPEGSVSTLKIQRTQQEDSAVYLCASSLGPLRETQYFGPGTRLLVL.

This clone was counted only a few times. This sequence joins TRBV5-1 and TRBJ2-3; 7 bases map to TRBD2. The germline CDR1 and CDR2 sequences are SGHRS and YFSETQ. The CDR3 sequence is 15 residues long. V shed 4 bases and J 2 bases; nucleotides not matched to a gene: 7. The CDR3 region has the DNA TGCGCCAGCAGCGACCTAGCGGTGAACACAGATACGCAGTATTTT. This translates into CASSDLAVNTDTQYF.

In this sample, this clone turned up a few times. This chain uses TRBV18 with TRBJ2-7; 13 bases fit TRBD2. This CDR3 comprises 17 residues. V was pared by 2 bases and J by 3 bases, with 7 bases of the junction left unmatched. The germline CDR1 and CDR2 sequences are KGHSH and LQKENI. This chain's CDR3 is CASSPLTSGGRGYEQYF. In DNA form, the CDR3 reads TGTGCCAGCTCACCATTGACTAGCGGGGGGCGAGGCTACGAGCAGTACTTC.

The chain carries TRBV25-1 and TRBJ1-2, with 7 bases lining up with TRBD1. Germline trimming cut 6 bases from V and 0 bases from J; bases unmatched to any gene: 13. The germline V gene has CDR1 MGHDK and CDR2 SYGVNS. The CDR3 is 17 amino acids. CDR3 residues: CASRTDSQGKANYGYTF. CDR3 sequence (DNA): TGTGCCAGCAGGACCGACTCACAGGGGAAGGCTAACTATGGCTACACCTTC.

The J gene is TRBJ2-7, the V gene TRBV5-1, with a tentative D call TRBD2 (5 bases). Germline CDR1 SGHRS, CDR2 YFSETQ. V lost 0 bases and J 2 bases, leaving 9 bases between the germline ends. The CDR3 covers 14 residues. The CDR3 region has the DNA TGCGCCAGCAGCTTGGAAGGCGGGCCCTACGAGCAGTACTTC. This sequence encodes CASSLEGGPYEQYF. The entire variable domain, with the rest obtained from reference TRBV5-1 and TRBJ2-7, is as follows: KAGVTQTPRYLIKTRGQQVTLSCSPISGHRSVSWYQQTPGQGLQFLFEYFSETQRNKGNFPGRFSGRQFSNSRSEMNVSTLELGDSALYLCASSLEGGPYEQYFGPGTRLTVT.

V gene TRBV30 combines with J gene TRBJ1-5; D call uncertain. Germline assignment: CDR1 GTSNPN and CDR2 SVGIG (reference sequence). The CDR3 length is 13 residues. Trimming left V 1 base short and J 4 bases short, with 8 bases between. Written as DNA, the CDR3 is TGTGCCTGGAGTGGGGCAATAAATCAGCCCCAGCATTTT. This translates into CAWSGAINQPQHF.

The chain couples TRBV18 to TRBJ1-6; D might be TRBD1 (5 bases). The germline V and J ends were trimmed by 4 bases and 7 bases, with 8 bases remaining between them. There are 13 residues in the CDR3. Per the germline V gene, CDR1 is KGHSH and CDR2 is LQKENI. The CDR3, as DNA: TGTGCCAGCTCACTCCGACAGAATTCACCCCTCCACTTT. Amino acids: CASSLRQNSPLHF.

J is TRBJ1-5 and V is TRBV6-1; D is possibly TRBD1 (6 bases). From germline, CDR1 is MNHNS and CDR2 SASEGT. V lost 4 bases, J lost 4 bases, and 14 bases lay in between. This CDR3 spans 15 amino acids. CDR3 loop: CASSAVRDTNQPQHF. The CDR3, as DNA: TGTGCCAGCAGTGCCGTCCGGGACACTAATCAGCCCCAGCATTTT.

Notes on this clone: The junction shows a germline mismatch at one end, possibly a read error. This chain joins TRBV2 and TRBJ2-6; D call uncertain. The germline V gene has CDR1 SNHLY and CDR2 FYNNEI. CDR3 length: 13 residues. In DNA, the CDR3 is TGTGCCAGCAGTAAGACTGGGTCCAACGTCCTGACTTTC. The encoded protein is CASSKTGSNVLTF.

The rearrangement links TRBV2 to TRBJ1-4, with 10 nucleotides matching TRBD1. This CDR3 is built from 14 residues. V lost 6 bases to trimming and J lost 7 bases; unmatched junction nucleotides: 5. Germline V CDR1 and CDR2: SNHLY, FYNNEI. The CDR3 nucleotides read TGTGCCAGCAGCGAGACAGGGGGCGGTGAAAAACTGTTTTTT. Translation gives CASSETGGGEKLFF.

This clone was counted between two and nine times. The CDR3 bases are TGCGCCAGCAGCCAAAACTGGGGGGCGGGGGCAAGGGAGAATGAGCAGTTCTTC. Translation: CASSQNWGAGARENEQFF. The chain couples TRBV4-3 to TRBJ2-1, with D tentatively TRBD2 (7 bases). CDR1 and CDR2 (germline): LGHNA, YSLEER. This CDR3 is built from 18 residues. Trimming left V 2 bases short and J 7 bases short, with 24 bases between.

The genes are TRBV5-5 and TRBJ2-7; 9 bases are shared with TRBD1. The CDR3 spans 14 residues. Unmatched junction bases numbered 3, after V lost 4 bases and J lost 1 base. From germline, CDR1 is SGHKS and CDR2 YYEKEE (reference sequence). The chain's CDR3 is CASSPGTGSYEQYF. CDR3 coding DNA: TGTGCCAGCAGCCCCGGGACAGGGTCCTACGAGCAGTACTTC. Full variable domain (remainder filled in from reference TRBV5-5 and TRBJ2-7): DAGVTQSPTHLIKTRGQQVTLRCSPISGHKSVSWYQQVLGQGPQFIFQYYEKEERGRGNFPDRFSARQFPNYSSELNVNALLLGDSALYLCASSPGTGSYEQYFGPGTRLTVT.

The CDR3 spells CASRGTGDSNQPQHF. In DNA form, the CDR3 reads TGTGCCAGTAGGGGGACAGGAGATAGCAATCAGCCCCAGCATTTT. The gene calls are TRBV19 and TRBJ1-5; 8 bases are a match to TRBD1. V shed 6 bases, J shed 0 bases, and the junction held 4 bases outside the gene matches. This CDR3 is built from 15 residues. In germline, CDR1 is LNHDA, CDR2 SQIVND (reference sequence).

The V and J genes are TRBV6-4 and TRBJ1-1, with TRBD1 identical over 8 bases. Germline CDR1 is MRHNA and CDR2 is SNTAGT. Germline trimming cut 7 bases from V and 5 bases from J; bases unmatched to any gene: 15. This CDR3 comprises 16 residues. CDR3 residues: CASNLGQGKRRTEAFF. The DNA of the CDR3 is TGTGCCAGCAACCTAGGACAGGGAAAAAGACGAACTGAAGCTTTCTTT.

V gene TRBV6-5 combines with J gene TRBJ2-3; maybe TRBD1 (5 bases). This CDR3 comprises 14 residues. Trimming took 2 bases from V and 3 from J, leaving 9 bases between them. Germline assignment: CDR1 MNHEY and CDR2 SVGAGI. CDR3 residues: CASSYRGGTDTQYF. CDR3 coding DNA: TGTGCCAGCAGTTACAGGGGCGGAACAGATACGCAGTATTTT.

The chain couples TRBV6-1 to TRBJ2-5, with D possibly TRBD1 on 5 matching bases. The CDR3 sequence is 14 residues long. Germline lookup yields CDR1 MNHNS and CDR2 SASEGT. V was shortened by 1 base and J by 4 bases, with 10 bases between the two germline ends. The CDR3 DNA is TGTGCCAGCAGTGAAGGCAGGGTCCCAGAGACCCAGTACTTC. The encoded protein is CASSEGRVPETQYF.

V usage is TRBV4-1 and J usage is TRBJ2-3; D gene uncertain. V lost 2 bases and J lost 2, with 8 bases in between. The CDR3 consists of 14 residues. Germline CDR1 reads MGHRA; CDR2 reads YSYEKL. CDR3 DNA sequence: TGCGCCAGCAGCCAAAGAGCCCTCACAGATACGCAGTATTTT. Amino acid sequence: CASSQRALTDTQYF.

This clone was seen a handful of times. V is TRBV7-8 and J is TRBJ1-1, with no clear D. The CDR3 has 17 residues. Germline V CDR1 and CDR2: SGHVS, FQNEAQ. The V gene lost 1 base and the J gene lost 3 bases, with 18 bases spanning the gap. The DNA of the CDR3 is TGTGCCAGCAGCTTAGAGACCCCTTCTGGAGTGGACACTGAAGCTTTCTTT. Its translation: CASSLETPSGVDTEAFF.

V is TRBV11-2 and J is TRBJ2-5, with 10 positions matching TRBD1. Germline V gene data show CDR1 as SGHAT and CDR2 as FQNNGV. The trim removed 5 bases at V and 4 bases at J, leaving 19 bases unmatched. This CDR3 comprises 19 residues. CDR3 DNA: TGTGCCAGCAGCATCAAGCGCCTAGGACAGGGGGTATCGAGAGAGACCCAGTACTTC. Translation gives CASSIKRLGQGVSRETQYF.

This chain uses TRBV5-1 with TRBJ1-5, with D hard to call. The CDR3 is 15 residues long. The V gene lost 4 bases and the J gene lost 3 bases, with 14 bases spanning the gap. From germline, CDR1 is SGHRS and CDR2 YFSETQ. This CDR3 reads CASSADPGYNQPQHF. CDR3 nucleotides: TGCGCCAGCAGCGCCGATCCAGGCTACAATCAGCCCCAGCATTTT.

The rearrangement joins TRBV29-1 to TRBJ2-7; 8 bases align to TRBD1. This CDR3 has 13 amino acids. V was pared by 4 bases and J by 0 bases, with 2 bases of the junction left unmatched. The V gene's germline CDR1 is SQVTM and CDR2 ANQGSEA. The CDR3 coding sequence is TGCAGCGTTGGGGACAGGAGCTCCTACGAGCAGTACTTC. Translation gives CSVGDRSSYEQYF.

The V call is TRBV5-6, the J call TRBJ2-5; D is uncertain. Germline assignment: CDR1 SGHDT and CDR2 YYEEEE. The CDR3 is 14 amino acids. The V end lost 4 bases, the J end lost 5 bases, and 15 bases lay between the germline ends. CDR3 sequence reads: CASSLTLAVETQYF. The CDR3 DNA reads as TGTGCCAGCAGCCTTACGTTGGCTGTGGAGACCCAGTACTTC. Using reference TRBV5-6 and TRBJ2-5 for the parts outside the CDR3, the full variable domain is DAGVTQSPTHLIKTRGQQVTLRCSPKSGHDTVSWYQQALGQGPQFIFQYYEEEERQRGNFPDRFSGHQFPNYSSELNVNALLLGDSALYLCASSLTLAVETQYFGPGTRLLVL.

In this sample, this clone turned up a few times. The chain recombines TRBV7-3 with TRBJ1-1; D possibly corresponds to TRBD1 (5 bases). From germline, CDR1 is SGHTA and CDR2 FQGTGA. V lost 5 bases and J 0 bases, leaving 13 bases between the germline ends. The CDR3 is made up of 15 amino acids. CDR3 sequence reads: CASSPGGDLNTEAFF. In nucleotides, the CDR3 is TGTGCCAGCAGCCCCGGGGGAGACCTGAACACTGAAGCTTTCTTT.

The rearrangement uses TRBV19 and TRBJ1-5; the D is unclear. Trimming cost V 3 bases and J 15 bases, with 24 bases left between them. CDR1 is LNHDA, CDR2 SQIVND, per germline (reference sequence). The CDR3 is 15 amino acids. The DNA of the CDR3 is TGTGCCAGTAGTATTCCACGAGACTCCGGGCGGGGTATGCATTTT. This gives the protein CASSIPRDSGRGMHF. Variable domain in full (rest from reference TRBV19 and TRBJ1-5): DGGITQSPKYLFRKEGQNVTLSCEQNLNHDAMYWYRQDPGQGLRLIYYSQIVNDFQKGDIAEGYSVSREKKESFPLTVTSAQKNPTAFYLCASSIPRDSGRGMHFGDGTRLSIL.